This record covers a single T cell receptor (beta chain). What it binds is unknown. This record belongs to a study of cytomegalovirus exposure and HLA in healthy donors. There are 17 residues in the CDR3. V lost 4 bases to trimming and J lost 1 base, with 19 bases between them. Germline V CDR1 and CDR2: LGHNT, FRNRAP. Study-wide findings and caveats: Reported performance of the classifier showed diagnosis of cytomegalovirus status with high specificity and sensitivity. There was a cluster of highly shared sequence variants that was likely a sequencing artifact.

Primers included in the PCR were 60 Vbeta and 13 Jbeta primers. Data came from immunoSEQ multiplex PCR; TCRdb stores just in-frame clones and leaves some out. The sample holds about 100,000 clones; about 79% are singletons and the top ten take 4.1%. This chain joins TRBV12-5 and TRBJ1-1; D is unclear. This TCR was recovered from a female donor in good health and CMV-seropositive. Material: PBMCs. In DNA, the CDR3 is TGTGCTAGTGGTTCACTACCTCCACCGGCGGGGAACACTGAAGCTTTCTTT. It is translated as CASGSLPPPAGNTEAFF.